This T cell receptor beta chain stems from a study of tumor-infiltrating lymphocytes in oesophageal squamous cell carcinoma. The CDR3 covers 13 residues. V was trimmed by 4 bases and J by 1 base, leaving 7 bases between them. Germline lookup yields CDR1 LNHDA and CDR2 SQIVND (reference sequence). This clonotype appeared a single time. MiXCR, run by TCRdb on the PCR reads, gives a single entry per CDR3 protein. There are tens of thousands of distinct CDR3 sequences in the sample; around 37% occur only once, and approximately 19% lies in the top ten. The chain uses TRBV19 and TRBJ2-5; D unclear. The sequence was collected from a female donor with esophageal squamous cell carcinoma. Sequences were obtained from esophageal tumor tissue. CDR3 loop: CASSKAAQETQYF. CDR3 bases: TGTGCCAGTAGTAAGGCAGCCCAAGAGACCCAGTACTTC.